This TCR beta chain was sequenced for a study of a mutant IDH1 vaccine in newly diagnosed glioma. Study overall: Standard pretreatment was either radiotherapy, temozolomide, or, for most, radiochemotherapy with temozolomide.

The time point was: week 11, during vaccination. Vaccine doses each comprised 300 ug of mutant IDH1 20-mer peptide, with topical imiquimod. Sequenced by immunoSEQ multiplex PCR; TCRdb stores in-frame clones only, minus some. This sample has around 53,000 clones, with over 75% found just once. Regarding this clone: The target antigen is unknown.

Germline lookup yields CDR1 MNHNS and CDR2 SASEGT. V lost 2 bases and J lost 6, with 11 bases in between. The CDR3 totals 14 residues. The chain employs TRBV6-1 and TRBJ2-1, with D perhaps TRBD2 (6 bases). This clonotype was obtained from a man aged 50-60 years with glioma. This material consisted of PBMCs, taken from a glioma patient whose treatment included an IDH1 peptide vaccine. Here the CDR3 reads CASSEPTRPNEQFF. The CDR3 DNA sequence: TGTGCCAGCAGTGAACCGACTAGGCCCAATGAGCAGTTCTTC.